This is a list of T cell receptor beta chains from one sample in a study of T cell changes during pregnancy in multiple sclerosis. Measured with immunoSEQ multiplex PCR; TCRdb has only the in-frame clones, and not every one. Altogether 65,000 to 80,000 clones are present, about 92% being singletons, with the ten largest covering under 3%. Sequencing was performed on peripheral blood, taken in the second trimester of pregnancy. The receptors were sampled from a female donor with multiple sclerosis, enrolled in a pregnancy study. The CDR3 runs from the conserved cysteine through the conserved F or W. A D gene is named only where the DNA matches it firmly. Clone size appears in some rows only: once, few, many, or a class for an expanded clone.

clone_size	j_call	v_call	d_call	cdr3_nt	cdr3_aa
NA	TRBJ2-2	TRBV5-4	TRBD1	TGTGCCAGCAGCTTGGGACAGGGGAACACCGGGGAGCTGTTTTTT	CASSLGQGNTGELFF
NA	TRBJ2-7	TRBV2	NA	TGTGCCAGCAGTGAACAGGGCTACGAGCAGTACTTC	CASSEQGYEQYF
NA	TRBJ1-1	TRBV7-8	NA	TGTGCCAGCAGCCGAGGTGGTACTGAAGCTTTCTTT	CASSRGGTEAFF
once	TRBJ1-1	TRBV5-6	TRBD1	TGTGCCAGCAGCCGTGCGCCATCACAGGGGCAGACTGAAGCTTTCTTT	CASSRAPSQGQTEAFF
NA	TRBJ2-3	TRBV2	NA	TGTGCCAGCAGTGACAGAGTGCGGTCAGATACGCAGTATTTT	CASSDRVRSDTQYF
NA	TRBJ1-2	TRBV5-4	NA	TGTGCCAGCAGAGCGGGACAAAACTATGGCTACACCTTC	CASRAGQNYGYTF
NA	TRBJ1-1	TRBV2	NA	TGTGCCAGCAGTCCCCGGGAAACTGGCGCTGAAGCTTTCTTT	CASSPRETGAEAFF
NA	TRBJ2-6	TRBV4-1	TRBD2	TGCGCCAGCAGCCAGAAGATTGCGGGGGGTGGGTCCGGGGCCAACGTCCTGACTTTC	CASSQKIAGGGSGANVLTF
NA	TRBJ1-5	TRBV7-2	NA	TGTGCCAGCAGCTTAGAGCAGGGGCAGCCCCAGCATTTT	CASSLEQGQPQHF
once	TRBJ1-4	TRBV5-6	TRBD1	TGTGCCAGCAGCTTGGGGGGGACAGGGAATGAAAAACTGTTTTTT	CASSLGGTGNEKLFF